This T cell receptor beta chain stems from a study of blood T cell repertoires in COVID-19. Overall study context: Acute-phase and convalescent COVID-19 samples originated in the United States, Italy and Spain. PBMCs, B-cell-depleted T cells, or T cells were the source of the cDNA or gDNA that made up the material.

The CDR3 is 14 residues long. Germline values: CDR1 SGHRS, CDR2 YFSETQ. The trim removed 4 bases at V and 8 bases at J, leaving 7 bases unmatched. In the authors' workflow: Amplification from reference gene primers served as the basis for estimated nucleated cell counts. Produced via immunoSEQ multiplex PCR; TCRdb's table is partial and in-frame only. V, J and clone size derive from that table, while D and trimming were established from the DNA sequence. This table has 200,000 to 300,000 clones, 75% to 90% appearing once. The source of this sequence is a woman aged 35 to 49 who had recovered from COVID-19. Material for sequencing was peripheral blood. This rearrangement joins TRBV5-1 to TRBJ1-4; 8 bases match TRBD1. The CDR3 DNA is TGCGCCAGCAGCGCTCAGGGGGCAGGGGAAAAACTGTTTTTT. Translation: CASSAQGAGEKLFF.